Sequencing of this T cell receptor (beta chain) was carried out in a study of identical twins. TCRdb reprocessed the 5' RACE reads via MiXCR and lists one record per CDR3 protein. Of 400,000 to 600,000 distinct CDR3 sequences listed, about 20% are singletons. CDR1 is MNHEY, CDR2 SMNVEV, per germline (reference sequence). CDR3 size: 15 residues. The germline V and J ends were trimmed by 6 bases and 6 bases, with 20 bases remaining between them. This clonotype has ten or more counts. Its matching antigen is unknown. Findings of the study overall: Whereas memory repertoires showed no such difference, abundant cord blood beta clonotypes carried fewer insertions.

The same sample was also studied in work on yellow fever vaccine responses in identical twins.

The specimen was CD4+ T cells sorted from blood. The rearrangement joins TRBV27 to TRBJ2-5; D is possibly TRBD1 (8 bases). This clonotype originated in a young woman in good health. Here the CDR3 DNA reads TGTGCCAGCAGGCCACAGGGGGGGGCCCAGAAGACCCAGTACTTC. This codes for CASRPQGGAQKTQYF.